The present T cell receptor (beta chain) was sequenced within a study of T-cell memory formation after mild COVID-19. CDR1 is SGHRS and CDR2 is YFSETQ in the germline V gene. The CDR3 totals 16 residues. V was pared by 0 bases and J by 3 bases, with 5 bases of the junction left unmatched. TCRdb processed the 5' RACE reads anew with MiXCR; each CDR3 protein has one entry. The sample consists of just under 550,000 distinct CDR3 sequences, roughly 22% of them appearing once. The sample was PBMCs or a T cell subset sorted from them (not recorded which). The origin of this receptor is an adult woman who had mild COVID-19 (a few samples of this study predate the infection). Cell type and time point are not known. The gene calls are TRBV5-1 and TRBJ1-4, with 7 bases that match TRBD1. The CDR3 sequence is CASSLGDRVANEKLFF. The CDR3 nucleotides read TGCGCCAGCAGCTTGGGCGACAGGGTAGCTAATGAAAAACTGTTTTTT.